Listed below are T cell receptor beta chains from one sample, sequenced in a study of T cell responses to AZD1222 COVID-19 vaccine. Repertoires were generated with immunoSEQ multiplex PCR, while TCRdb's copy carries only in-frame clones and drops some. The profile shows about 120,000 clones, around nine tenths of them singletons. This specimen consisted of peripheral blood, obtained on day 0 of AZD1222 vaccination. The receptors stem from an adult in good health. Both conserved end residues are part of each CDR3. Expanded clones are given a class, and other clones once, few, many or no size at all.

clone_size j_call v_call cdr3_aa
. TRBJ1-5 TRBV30 CAWSVRDVQPQHF
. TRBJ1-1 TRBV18 CASSPQTGVAEAFF
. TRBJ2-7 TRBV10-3 CAISGLQGGEQYF
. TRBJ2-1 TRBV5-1 CASSSASGSSYNEQFF
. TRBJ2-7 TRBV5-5 CASSWRDSSYEQYF
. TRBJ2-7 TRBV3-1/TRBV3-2 CASSRTGGSSYEQYF
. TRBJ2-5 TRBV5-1 CASSSGQETQYF
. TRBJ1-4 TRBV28 CASTTDRGREKLFF
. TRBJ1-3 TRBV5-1 CASSLEGYSGNTIYF
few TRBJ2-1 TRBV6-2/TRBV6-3 CASSFMAGLDEQFF
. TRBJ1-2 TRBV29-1 CSVANRHYGYTF
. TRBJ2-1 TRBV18 CASSPGTISYNEQFF
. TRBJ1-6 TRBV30 CAWSAGTAYSNSPLHF
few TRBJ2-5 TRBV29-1 CSVPWGQGLETQYF
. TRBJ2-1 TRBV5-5 CASSLRTGNSYNEQFF
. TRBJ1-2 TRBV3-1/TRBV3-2 CASSQGQDAGYTF
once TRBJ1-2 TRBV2 CASSEGRGNYGYTF
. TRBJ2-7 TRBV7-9 CASSLLGYEQYF
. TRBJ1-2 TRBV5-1 CASSTPLGPGYTF
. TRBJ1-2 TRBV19 CASSRPGTGGAFYGYTF
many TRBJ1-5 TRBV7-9 CASSLVSNQPQHF
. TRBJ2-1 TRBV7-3 CASSPLVAGPNEQFF
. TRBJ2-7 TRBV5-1 CASSIGSTGLEQYF
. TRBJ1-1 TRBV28 CASSLNIISAFF
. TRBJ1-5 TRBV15 CATSNGQGNQPQHF
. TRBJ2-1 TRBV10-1 CASSEFSSGRGNEQFF
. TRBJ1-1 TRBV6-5 CASILGGYTEAFF
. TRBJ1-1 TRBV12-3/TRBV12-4 CASSHTQNTEAFF
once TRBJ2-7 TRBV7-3 CASSLTLRQAGYEQYF
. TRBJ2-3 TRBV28 CASSSSGRTDTQYF
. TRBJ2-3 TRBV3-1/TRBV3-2 CASRLGADTQYF
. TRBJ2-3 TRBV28 CAIRGSTDTQYF
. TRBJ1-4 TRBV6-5 CASINRGVGEKLFF
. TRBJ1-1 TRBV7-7 CASSSALNTEAFF
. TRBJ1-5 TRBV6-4 CASSDSGRDSNQPQHF
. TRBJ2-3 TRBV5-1 CASSLGSGYTDTQYF
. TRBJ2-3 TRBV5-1 CASSSKGPYIDTQYF
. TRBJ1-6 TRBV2 CASSGDPPNNSPLHF
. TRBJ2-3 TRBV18 CASSISTDTQYF
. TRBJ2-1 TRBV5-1 CASKKQGAVDGQFF
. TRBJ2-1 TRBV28 CASSSPGTGVNEQFF
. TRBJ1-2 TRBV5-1 CASSVDPGANYGYTF